This section outlines one T cell receptor beta chain sequence together with its context. The antigen remains unidentified. This specimen belongs to a study of radiotherapy plus CTLA-4 blockade in lung cancer. The CDR3 contains 14 residues. Germline CDR1 SGHRS, CDR2 YFSETQ. Trimming took 1 base from V and 6 from J; bases not matched to a gene: 1. Study-wide results and caveats: The best predictor of response was reported to be early blood T cell clone dynamics, with interferon-beta.

The repertoire was sequenced with immunoSEQ multiplex PCR; TCRdb's copy has only in-frame clones and lacks some. The profile shows 95,000 to 150,000 clones, 75% to 90% of them singletons. The V call is TRBV5-1, the J call TRBJ2-1; 10 nucleotides line up with TRBD2. Source: peripheral blood, taken from a patient treated with radiotherapy plus ipilimumab. The clonotype comes from a human donor with non-small cell lung cancer that progressed on radiotherapy plus ipilimumab. In DNA, the CDR3 is TGCGCCAGCAGCTTGTCTAGCGGGAGCAATGAGCAGTTCTTC. This encodes CASSLSSGSNEQFF. Supplemented by reference TRBV5-1 and TRBJ2-1, the full variable domain reads KAGVTQTPRYLIKTRGQQVTLSCSPISGHRSVSWYQQTPGQGLQFLFEYFSETQRNKGNFPGRFSGRQFSNSRSEMNVSTLELGDSALYLCASSLSSGSNEQFFGPGTRLTVL.